Below, 25 T cell receptor beta chains from the same sample are listed, as sequenced in a study of T cells in Graves' hyperthyroidism and ophthalmopathy. The TCR beta CDR3 regions underwent amplification using RNA transcripts as the source. The HTBI primer set served for first-round RT-PCR of the TCR CDR3. TCRdb reprocessed the multiplex PCR reads with MiXCR, giving one entry per CDR3 protein. The profile covers 280,000 or so distinct CDR3 sequences, with around 25% appearing a single time and approximately 30% taken by the ten largest. Sequences were obtained from blood. These receptors came from a man between 35 and 55 years old with Graves' hyperthyroidism that later progressed to Graves' ophthalmopathy.

The chain combines TRBV6-5 with TRBJ1-1; TRBD1 matches 7 bases. CDR3 length equals 15 residues. Germline CDR1 reads MNHEY; CDR2 reads SVGAGI. With 4 bases clipped from V and 0 bases from J, the junction kept 5 bases outside the gene matches. CDR3 residues: CASSSRDSLNTEAFF. CDR3 bases: TGTGCCAGCAGTTCCAGGGACAGTCTGAACACTGAAGCTTTCTTT.

This clonotype was counted many times. This sequence joins TRBV2 and TRBJ2-6; the D gene could be TRBD1 or TRBD2 (6 bases each). V dropped 3 bases and J dropped 0 bases, with 12 bases sitting between them. CDR3 length equals 17 residues. CDR1 and CDR2 from the germline V gene are SNHLY and FYNNEI. The DNA of the CDR3 is TGTGCCAGCAGTGATCGGGGGCCAAGCTCTGGGGCCAACGTCCTGACTTTC. Its translation: CASSDRGPSSGANVLTF.

This clonotype was counted a single time. The chain links TRBV11-2 to TRBJ2-3, with D perhaps given as TRBD1 or TRBD2 (5 bases each). Trimming took 1 base from V and 4 from J, leaving 12 bases between them. CDR1 is SGHAT and CDR2 is FQNNGV in the germline V gene. The CDR3 sequence is 15 residues long. DNA of the CDR3: TGTGCCAGCAGCTTAGGGGGGTTAGTTGCAGATACGCAGTATTTT. The encoded protein is CASSLGGLVADTQYF.

There are many counts of this clonotype. This CDR3 is CASSLRQGSTEAFF. The CDR3, as DNA: TGTGCCAGCAGTCTCCGACAGGGGTCCACTGAAGCTTTCTTT. The V and J genes are TRBV12-3 or TRBV12-4 and TRBJ1-1, with TRBD1 matching over 8 bases. CDR3 length: 14 residues. V was clipped by 5 bases and J by 4 bases; unmatched bases: 6.

The rearrangement uses TRBV29-1 and TRBJ2-7, with no clear D. The CDR3 runs to 13 residues. V was clipped by 7 bases and J by 0 bases, with 13 bases between them. CDR1 and CDR2 from the germline V gene are SQVTM and ANQGSEA. The CDR3 nucleotides read TGCAGCGCTCAAGCTGCAAGCTCCTACGAGCAGTACTTC. Translating gives CSAQAASSYEQYF.

The chain uses TRBV7-8 and TRBJ2-2; weak D call: TRBD2 (6 bases). The CDR3 totals 16 residues. The germline V gene encodes CDR1 SGHVS and CDR2 FQNEAQ. Trimming took off 8 bases at V and 4 bases at J, with 20 bases between the two ends. As DNA, the CDR3 is TGTGCCAGCGGGGGGTCTGTCAATGTGGGCACCGGGGAGCTGTTTTTT. Protein: CASGGSVNVGTGELFF.

This clonotype was observed at least ten times. The chain carries TRBV28 and TRBJ2-5; 10 bases map to TRBD1. The CDR3 totals 21 residues. Germline V gene data show CDR1 as MDHEN and CDR2 as SYDVKM. V shed 7 bases and J 0 bases; nucleotides not matched to a gene: 23. The CDR3 loop is CASNGQGVPLTASWYQETQYF. The CDR3 DNA follows: TGTGCCAGCAACGGACAGGGGGTGCCACTGACGGCTAGTTGGTACCAAGAGACCCAGTACTTC.

This clonotype showed up many times. J is TRBJ2-5 and V is TRBV20-1, with 7 bases that match TRBD2. CDR1 and CDR2 from the germline V gene are DFQATT and SNEGSKA (reference sequence). This CDR3 region has 17 residues. The trim removed 1 base at V and 0 bases at J, leaving 11 bases unmatched. CDR3 DNA: TGCAGTGCTAGAGCATCACTAGCGATAACGTACCAAGAGACCCAGTACTTC. Its protein is CSARASLAITYQETQYF.

In this sample, this clonotype turned up many times. The chain links TRBV9 to TRBJ2-2; D remains ambiguous. Germline CDR1 is SGDLS and CDR2 is YYNGEE. V was pared by 3 bases and J by 6 bases, with 9 bases between. This CDR3 comprises 13 residues. The CDR3 sequence is CASSGSASGELFF. The CDR3, as DNA: TGTGCCAGCAGCGGGTCGGCTTCCGGGGAGCTGTTTTTT. Supplemented by reference TRBV9 and TRBJ2-2, the full variable domain reads DSGVTQTPKHLITATGQRVTLRCSPRSGDLSVYWYQQSLDQGLQFLIQYYNGEERAKGNILERFSAQQFPDLHSELNLSSLELGDSALYFCASSGSASGELFFGEGSRLTVL.

The chain recombines TRBV12-3 or TRBV12-4 with TRBJ1-1, with 9 nucleotides matching TRBD1. The J segment lost 5 bases and the V segment lost 6 bases, leaving 7 bases of the junction unmatched. The CDR3 is made up of 14 amino acids. The CDR3 nucleotides read TGTGCCAGCAGCCGCGGACAGGGGAGGACTGAAGCTTTCTTT. As protein: CASSRGQGRTEAFF.

This clonotype was observed many times. The chain joins TRBV6-2 or TRBV6-3 to TRBJ2-7; 7 bases are shared with TRBD1. Germline CDR1 and CDR2: MNHEY and SVGEGT. V shed 6 bases, J shed 7 bases, and the junction held 9 bases outside the gene matches. The CDR3 runs 13 residues. CDR3 in DNA: TGTGCCAGCAGCCAGGCCTTGACAGGGGAGCAGTACTTC. Amino acid sequence: CASSQALTGEQYF.

The V call is TRBV6-5, the J call TRBJ1-5; D is perhaps TRBD1 (5 bases). With 4 bases removed from V and 8 bases from J, the gap between germline ends came to 15 bases. Per germline, CDR1 MNHEY and CDR2 SVGAGI. The CDR3 extends over 14 amino acids. The CDR3 DNA sequence: TGTGCCAGCAGTTGGGGGGGGACGGCCGAGCCCCAGCATTTT. Amino acids: CASSWGGTAEPQHF.

This clonotype appeared many times. This chain links TRBV19 with TRBJ2-7; 8 bases are shared with TRBD1. V gave up 6 bases and J gave up 6 bases; unmatched junction bases: 10. Looked up from germline, CDR1 is LNHDA and CDR2 is SQIVND (reference sequence). This CDR3 is built from 14 residues. CDR3 DNA sequence: TGTGCCAGTAGGCTGAGGCAGGGGGCTGCCGAGCAGTACTTC. Translated: CASRLRQGAAEQYF.

Ten or more counts support this clonotype. V gene TRBV10-3 combines with J gene TRBJ1-2; TRBD1 matches at 10 bases. V was pared by 2 bases and J by 8 bases, with 5 bases of the junction left unmatched. The CDR3 is 14 amino acids. Per germline, CDR1 ENHRY and CDR2 SYGVKD. The CDR3 reads CAISEPGQGKGYTF. In DNA, the CDR3 is TGTGCCATCAGTGAGCCGGGACAGGGGAAGGGCTACACCTTC.

The chain employs TRBV28 and TRBJ2-7; D might be TRBD1 (5 bases). Germline V gives CDR1 MDHEN, CDR2 SYDVKM. Trimming cost V 4 bases and J 2 bases, with 15 bases left between them. The CDR3 length is 15 residues. CDR3 nucleotide sequence: TGTGCCAGCAGTTCAGTAAGGGGTTCCCCCTACGAGCAGTACTTC. Amino acids: CASSSVRGSPYEQYF.

This clonotype has ten or more counts. This sequence joins TRBV28 and TRBJ2-7; D unclear. Trimming cost V 6 bases and J 3 bases, with 9 bases left between them. The CDR3 runs 12 residues. The germline CDR1 and CDR2 sequences are MDHEN and SYDVKM. In nucleotides, the CDR3 is TGTGCCAGCAGAACAGCAGGCTACGAGCAGTACTTC. Its protein product is CASRTAGYEQYF.

This clonotype was observed many times. One base away lies a much larger clone, so this may be a sequencing read error. The rearrangement uses TRBV12-3 or TRBV12-4 and TRBJ2-5; D possibly matches TRBD1 or TRBD2 (7 bases each). Deletions cut 6 bases from V and 9 bases from J, with 20 bases between. The CDR3 is 14 amino acids. CDR3 sequence (DNA): TGTGCCAGCAGCCCTACTGCAGGGGGGGAGGCCCAGTACTTC. It yields the protein CASSPTAGGEAQYF.

This clonotype was seen many times. V usage is TRBV5-6 and J usage is TRBJ2-5; no reliable D call. The CDR3 extends over 11 amino acids. Germline loops: CDR1 SGHDT, CDR2 YYEEEE. Trimming shortened V by 4 bases and J by 5 bases, and 6 bases separated the two germline ends. The DNA of the CDR3 is TGTGCCAGCAGCGTCGAGGAGACCCAGTACTTC. Translation gives CASSVEETQYF.

The chain carries TRBV28 and TRBJ2-5; possible D gene TRBD1, 6 bases. V dropped 3 bases and J dropped 2 bases, with 16 bases sitting between them. Germline CDR1 MDHEN, CDR2 SYDVKM. The CDR3 covers 16 residues. The CDR3 nucleotides are TGTGCCAGCAGTTTGAGGGGATTAGGACAGCAAGAGACCCAGTACTTC. This translates into CASSLRGLGQQETQYF.

The chain is built from TRBV30 and TRBJ2-7, with D unresolved. V lost 1 base and J 2 bases, leaving 6 bases between the germline ends. Germline loops: CDR1 GTSNPN, CDR2 SVGIG (reference sequence). The CDR3 has 12 amino acids. The CDR3 protein is CAWSDHTYEQYF. CDR3 in DNA: TGTGCCTGGAGTGACCATACCTACGAGCAGTACTTC.

This clonotype was found many times. The chain carries TRBV11-2 and TRBJ1-3, with 11 bases fitting TRBD1. Germline V CDR1 and CDR2: SGHAT, FQNNGV. The length of the CDR3 is 17 residues. Trimming at V came to 5 bases and at J to 4 bases, leaving 10 bases not matched to a gene. The CDR3 DNA is TGTGCCAGCAGCCCCTCTCGCCGGACAGGGGGCGGAAACACCATATATTTT. Translated: CASSPSRRTGGGNTIYF. Full variable domain (missing parts from reference TRBV11-2 and TRBJ1-3): EAGVAQSPRYKIIEKRQSVAFWCNPISGHATLYWYQQILGQGPKLLIQFQNNGVVDDSQLPKDRFSAERLKGVDSTLKIQPAKLEDSAVYLCASSPSRRTGGGNTIYFGEGSWLTVV.

The chain employs TRBV7-8 and TRBJ1-1, with D uncertain. The V gene lost 5 bases and the J gene lost 6 bases, with 16 bases spanning the gap. CDR3 length: 14 amino acids. From germline, CDR1 is SGHVS and CDR2 FQNEAQ. CDR3 sequence (DNA): TGTGCCAGCAGCCCTTCGGTAGTCGTCTCTGAAGCTTTCTTT. Residues: CASSPSVVVSEAFF.

Ten or more counts support this clonotype. In this CDR3 the conserved last residue, phenylalanine or tryptophan, is missing, so a read error is likely. The limits of the CDR3 on the DNA are not certain, so only TCRdb's listed CDR3 is given. The chain recombines TRBV27 with TRBJ2-7; the table names TRBD2, a call not compared with the DNA. The CDR3 length equals 15 residues, ends included. Germline-derived CDR1 and CDR2 are MNHEY and SMNVEV (reference sequence). This CDR3 reads CASSPVRGLAGGPVL.

The chain joins TRBV2 to TRBJ1-1; D not certain. Per germline, CDR1 SNHLY and CDR2 FYNNEI. The CDR3 sequence is 13 residues long. V was pared by 8 bases and J by 4 bases, with 14 bases between. CDR3 nucleotide sequence: TGTGCCAGCCAAGGGTATAGGAGCACTGAAGCTTTCTTT. Translated, it gives CASQGYRSTEAFF.

This chain connects TRBV20-1 to TRBJ1-5, with 9 bases aligning to TRBD1. Germline values: CDR1 DFQATT, CDR2 SNEGSKA (reference sequence). The CDR3 consists of 17 residues. V was pared by 5 bases and J by 0 bases, with 11 bases of the junction left unmatched. CDR3 sequence: CSAHRGLAGFSNQPQHF. The CDR3 nucleotides read TGCAGTGCTCACAGGGGGCTAGCCGGGTTTAGCAATCAGCCCCAGCATTTT.